This T cell receptor (beta chain) originates from a study of blood T cells in healthy people across ages. V was trimmed by 7 bases and J by 1 base, leaving 15 bases between them. In germline, CDR1 is SGHRS, CDR2 YFSETQ. This CDR3 spans 15 amino acids. Each donor supplied 8 to 10 milliliters of peripheral blood. Primers used in a second PCR of about 6 to 11 cycles were a sample-barcoded 5' primer and a J-beta primer mix. TCRdb called the 5' RACE reads again in MiXCR, with one record for every CDR3 protein. Of roughly 680,000 distinct CDR3 sequences listed, roughly half are singletons. Worth noting for this clonotype: Antigen unknown. A much larger clone lies one base from this, so it may be a read error.

Study-wide results and limits: Samples with more naive T cells showed higher observed beta diversity. Among T cells, TCR beta diversity per million cells dropped roughly linearly as age rose.

The chain recombines TRBV5-1 with TRBJ2-1, with TRBD1 as a possible D gene (6 bases). Sequencing was done on a sample of blood. The receptor was derived from a woman aged 80 or over in good health. CDR3 bases: TGCGCCAGCTGCTCCAGGGGCGAATCCTACAATGAGCAGTTCTTC. Its protein product is CASCSRGESYNEQFF.